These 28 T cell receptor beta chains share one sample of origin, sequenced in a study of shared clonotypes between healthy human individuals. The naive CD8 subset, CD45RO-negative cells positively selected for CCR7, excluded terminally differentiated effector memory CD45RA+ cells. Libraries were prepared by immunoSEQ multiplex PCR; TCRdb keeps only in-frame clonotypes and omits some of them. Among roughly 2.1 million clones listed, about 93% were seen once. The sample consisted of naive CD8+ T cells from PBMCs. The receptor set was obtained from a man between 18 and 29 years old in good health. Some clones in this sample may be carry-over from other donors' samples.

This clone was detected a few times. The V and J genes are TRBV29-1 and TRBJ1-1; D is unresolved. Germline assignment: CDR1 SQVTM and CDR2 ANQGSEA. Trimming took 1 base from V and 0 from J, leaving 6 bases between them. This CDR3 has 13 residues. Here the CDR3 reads CSVEVRMNTEAFF. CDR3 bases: TGCAGCGTTGAAGTGAGGATGAACACTGAAGCTTTCTTT.

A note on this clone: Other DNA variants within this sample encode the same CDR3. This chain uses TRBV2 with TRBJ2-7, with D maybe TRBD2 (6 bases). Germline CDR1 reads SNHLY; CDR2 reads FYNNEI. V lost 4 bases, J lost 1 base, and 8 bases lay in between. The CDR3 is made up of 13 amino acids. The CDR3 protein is CASSAGGSYEQYF. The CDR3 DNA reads TGTGCCAGCAGTGCCGGGGGATCCTACGAGCAGTACTTC.

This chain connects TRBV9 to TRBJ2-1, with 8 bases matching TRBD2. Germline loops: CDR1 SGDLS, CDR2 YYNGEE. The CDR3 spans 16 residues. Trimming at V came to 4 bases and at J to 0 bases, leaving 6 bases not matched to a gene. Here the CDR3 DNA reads TGTGCCAGCAGCTTCCGAAGCGGGAGCTCCTACAATGAGCAGTTCTTC. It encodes CASSFRSGSSYNEQFF.

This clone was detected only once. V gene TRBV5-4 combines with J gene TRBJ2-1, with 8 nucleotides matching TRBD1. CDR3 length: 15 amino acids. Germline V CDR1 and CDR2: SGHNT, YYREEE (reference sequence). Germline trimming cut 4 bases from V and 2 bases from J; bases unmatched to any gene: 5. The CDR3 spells CASSPGTGPYNEQFF. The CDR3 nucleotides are TGTGCCAGCAGCCCTGGGACAGGTCCCTACAATGAGCAGTTCTTC.

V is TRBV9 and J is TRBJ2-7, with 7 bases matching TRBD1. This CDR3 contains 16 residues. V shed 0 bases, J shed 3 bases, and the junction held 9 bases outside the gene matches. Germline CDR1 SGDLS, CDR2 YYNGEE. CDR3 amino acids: CASSVVAAGGYYEQYF. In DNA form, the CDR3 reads TGTGCCAGCAGCGTAGTGGCGGCAGGGGGTTACTACGAGCAGTACTTC.

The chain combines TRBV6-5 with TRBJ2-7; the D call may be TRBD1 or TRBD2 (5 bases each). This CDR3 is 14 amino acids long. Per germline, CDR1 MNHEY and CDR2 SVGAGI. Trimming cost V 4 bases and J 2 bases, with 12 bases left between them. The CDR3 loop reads CASSFRDGPYEQYF. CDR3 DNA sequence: TGTGCCAGCAGTTTCCGGGACGGTCCCTACGAGCAGTACTTC.

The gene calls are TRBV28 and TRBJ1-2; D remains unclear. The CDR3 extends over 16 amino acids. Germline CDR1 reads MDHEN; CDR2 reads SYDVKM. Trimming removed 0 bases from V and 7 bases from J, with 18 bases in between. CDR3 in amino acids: CASSLWLAGSVVGYTF. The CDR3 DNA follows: TGTGCCAGCAGTTTATGGTTAGCGGGATCTGTCGTTGGCTACACCTTC.

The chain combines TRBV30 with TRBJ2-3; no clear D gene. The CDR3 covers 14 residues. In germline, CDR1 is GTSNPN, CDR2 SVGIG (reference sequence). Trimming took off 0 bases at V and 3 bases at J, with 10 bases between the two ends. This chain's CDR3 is CAWSVRAATDTQYF. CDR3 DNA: TGTGCCTGGAGTGTACGGGCAGCGACAGATACGCAGTATTTT.

The CDR3 loop reads CASSLTSGKNYEQYF. The CDR3 bases are TGTGCCAGCAGCCTGACTAGCGGTAAAAACTACGAGCAGTACTTC. J is TRBJ2-7 and V is TRBV7-2; 9 nucleotides match TRBD2. This CDR3 contains 15 residues. Germline CDR1 is SGHTA and CDR2 is FQGNSA. Losses at the gene ends were 5 bases for V and 3 bases for J; bases not matched to a gene: 8.

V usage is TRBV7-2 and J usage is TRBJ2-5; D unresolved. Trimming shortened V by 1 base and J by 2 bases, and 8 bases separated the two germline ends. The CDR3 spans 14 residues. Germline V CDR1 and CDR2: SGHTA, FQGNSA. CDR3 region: CASSLVGFQETQYF. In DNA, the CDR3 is TGTGCCAGCAGCTTAGTTGGCTTTCAAGAGACCCAGTACTTC.

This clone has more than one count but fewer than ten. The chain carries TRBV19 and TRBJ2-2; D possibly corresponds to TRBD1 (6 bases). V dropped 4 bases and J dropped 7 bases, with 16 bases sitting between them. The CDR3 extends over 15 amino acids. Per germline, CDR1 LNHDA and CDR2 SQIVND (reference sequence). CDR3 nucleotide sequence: TGTGCCAGTAGTACAGGACAGTGGGTAATCGGGGAGCTGTTTTTT. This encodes CASSTGQWVIGELFF.

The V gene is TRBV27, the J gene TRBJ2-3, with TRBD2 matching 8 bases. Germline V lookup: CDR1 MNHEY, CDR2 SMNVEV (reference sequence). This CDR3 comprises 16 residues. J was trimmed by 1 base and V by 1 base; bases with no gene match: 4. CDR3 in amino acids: CASSLLLADRTDTQYF. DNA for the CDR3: TGTGCCAGCAGTTTATTACTAGCGGATCGCACAGATACGCAGTATTTT.

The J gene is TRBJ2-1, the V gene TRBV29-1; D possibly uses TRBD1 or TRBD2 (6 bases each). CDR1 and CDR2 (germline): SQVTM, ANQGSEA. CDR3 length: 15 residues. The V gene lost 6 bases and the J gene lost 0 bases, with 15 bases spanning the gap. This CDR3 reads CSVEGGPASYNEQFF. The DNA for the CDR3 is TGCAGCGTCGAGGGGGGACCGGCCTCCTACAATGAGCAGTTCTTC.

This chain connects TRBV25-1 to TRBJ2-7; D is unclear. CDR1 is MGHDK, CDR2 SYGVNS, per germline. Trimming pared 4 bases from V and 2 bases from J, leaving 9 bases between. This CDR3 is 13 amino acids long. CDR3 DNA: TGTGCCAGCAGTGGTAGGGCTACCTACGAGCAGTACTTC. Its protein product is CASSGRATYEQYF.

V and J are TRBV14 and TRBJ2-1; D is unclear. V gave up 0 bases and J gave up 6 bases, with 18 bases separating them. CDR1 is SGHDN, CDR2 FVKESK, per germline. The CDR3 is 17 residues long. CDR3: CASSQDSRPLYGNEQFF. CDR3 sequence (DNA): TGTGCCAGCAGCCAAGATTCTAGGCCCCTCTACGGCAATGAGCAGTTCTTC.

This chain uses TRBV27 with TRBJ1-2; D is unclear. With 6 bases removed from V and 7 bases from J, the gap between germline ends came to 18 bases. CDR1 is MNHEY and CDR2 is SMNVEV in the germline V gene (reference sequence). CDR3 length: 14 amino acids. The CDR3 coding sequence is TGTGCCAGCAGCCCAATAAGTGTTCCGGTTGGCTACACCTTC. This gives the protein CASSPISVPVGYTF.

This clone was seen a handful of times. The CDR3 coding sequence is TGTGCCAGCAGCTCCTCTGGTCACGAGCAGTACTTC. This codes for CASSSSGHEQYF. The J gene is TRBJ2-7, the V gene TRBV6-6, with no clear D. Per the germline V gene, CDR1 is MNHNY and CDR2 is SVGAGI (reference sequence). Trimming stripped 6 bases from V and 5 bases from J, with 11 bases between. This CDR3 is 12 amino acids long.

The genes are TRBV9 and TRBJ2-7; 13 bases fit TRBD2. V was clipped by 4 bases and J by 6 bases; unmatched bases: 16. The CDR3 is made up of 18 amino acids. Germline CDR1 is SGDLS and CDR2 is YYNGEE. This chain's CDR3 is CASSPGELAGGPRGEQYF. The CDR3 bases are TGTGCCAGCAGCCCAGGGGAACTAGCGGGGGGGCCCCGCGGCGAGCAGTACTTC.

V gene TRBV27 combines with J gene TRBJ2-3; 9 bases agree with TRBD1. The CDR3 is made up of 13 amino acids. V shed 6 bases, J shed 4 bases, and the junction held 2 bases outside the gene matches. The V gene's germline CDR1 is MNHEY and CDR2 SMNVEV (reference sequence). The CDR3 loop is CASSRQGADTQYF. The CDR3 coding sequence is TGTGCCAGCAGCCGACAGGGGGCAGATACGCAGTATTTT.

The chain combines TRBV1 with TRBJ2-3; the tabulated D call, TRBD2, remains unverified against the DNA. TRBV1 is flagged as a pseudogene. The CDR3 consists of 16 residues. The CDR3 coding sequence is TGCACCAGCAGCCACCCTAACGGGCGGGAAGTAGATACGCAGTATTTT. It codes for CTSSHPNGREVDTQYF.

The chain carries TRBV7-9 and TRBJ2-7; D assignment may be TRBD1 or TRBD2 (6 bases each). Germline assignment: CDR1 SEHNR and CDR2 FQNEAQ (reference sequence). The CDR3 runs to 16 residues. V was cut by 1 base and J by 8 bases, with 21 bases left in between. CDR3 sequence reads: CASSLGRGAGPLQQYF. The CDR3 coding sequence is TGTGCCAGCAGCTTAGGGAGGGGGGCAGGGCCCCTTCAGCAGTACTTC.

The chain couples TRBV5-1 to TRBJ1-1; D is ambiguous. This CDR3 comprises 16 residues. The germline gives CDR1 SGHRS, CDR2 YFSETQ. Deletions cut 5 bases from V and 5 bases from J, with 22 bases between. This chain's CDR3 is CASSSPHHGVGTEAFF. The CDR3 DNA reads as TGCGCCAGCAGTAGTCCCCACCACGGGGTAGGTACTGAAGCTTTCTTT. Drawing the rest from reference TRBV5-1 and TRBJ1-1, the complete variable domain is KAGVTQTPRYLIKTRGQQVTLSCSPISGHRSVSWYQQTPGQGLQFLFEYFSETQRNKGNFPGRFSGRQFSNSRSEMNVSTLELGDSALYLCASSSPHHGVGTEAFFGQGTRLTVV.

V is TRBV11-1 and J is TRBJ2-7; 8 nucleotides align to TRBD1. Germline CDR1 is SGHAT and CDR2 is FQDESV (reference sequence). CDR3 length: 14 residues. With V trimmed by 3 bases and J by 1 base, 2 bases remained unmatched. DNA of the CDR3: TGTGCCAGCAGCTTCAGGGGGCGATCCTACGAGCAGTACTTC. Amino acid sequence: CASSFRGRSYEQYF.

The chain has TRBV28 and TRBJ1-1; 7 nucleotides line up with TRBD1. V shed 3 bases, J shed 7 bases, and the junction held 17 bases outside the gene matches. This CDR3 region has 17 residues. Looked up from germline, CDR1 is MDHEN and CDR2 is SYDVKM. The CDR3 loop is CASSFVRDSWTPIEAFF. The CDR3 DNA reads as TGTGCCAGCAGTTTCGTTCGGGACAGCTGGACCCCTATTGAAGCTTTCTTT.

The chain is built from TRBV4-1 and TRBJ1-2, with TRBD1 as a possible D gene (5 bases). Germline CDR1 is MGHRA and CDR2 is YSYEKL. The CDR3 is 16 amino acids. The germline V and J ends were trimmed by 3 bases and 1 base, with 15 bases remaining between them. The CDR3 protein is CASSQVDSHLNYGYTF. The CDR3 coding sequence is TGCGCCAGCAGCCAGGTCGACAGCCATCTTAACTATGGCTACACCTTC.

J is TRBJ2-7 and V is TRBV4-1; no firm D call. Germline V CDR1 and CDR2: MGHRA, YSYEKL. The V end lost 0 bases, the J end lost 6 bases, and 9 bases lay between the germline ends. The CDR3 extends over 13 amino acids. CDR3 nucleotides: TGCGCCAGCAGCCAAGATCGGATGTTCGAGCAGTACTTC. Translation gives CASSQDRMFEQYF.

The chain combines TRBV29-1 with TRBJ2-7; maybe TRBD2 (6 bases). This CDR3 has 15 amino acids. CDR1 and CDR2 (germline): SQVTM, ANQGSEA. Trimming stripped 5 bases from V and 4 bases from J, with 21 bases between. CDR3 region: CSVFPSEGIPYEQYF. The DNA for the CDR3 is TGCAGCGTTTTCCCCTCGGAGGGAATCCCTTACGAGCAGTACTTC.

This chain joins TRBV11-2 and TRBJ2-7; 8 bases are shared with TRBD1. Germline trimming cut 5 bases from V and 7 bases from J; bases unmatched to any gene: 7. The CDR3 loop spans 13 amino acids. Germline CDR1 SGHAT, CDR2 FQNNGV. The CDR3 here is CASSPRTGWEQYF. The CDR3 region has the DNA TGTGCCAGCAGCCCGAGGACAGGGTGGGAGCAGTACTTC.